This record looks at one T cell receptor beta chain sequence and its context. These data belong to a study of cytomegalovirus exposure and HLA in healthy donors. The CDR3 is 13 residues long. The V and J ends lost 9 bases and 10 bases, in that order; junction bases with no gene match: 10. Germline-derived CDR1 and CDR2 are SGHRS and YFSETQ. Amplification used 60 Vbeta primers and 13 Jbeta primers. Produced via immunoSEQ multiplex PCR; TCRdb's table is partial and in-frame only. The sample contains over 150,000 clones, roughly 78% of which appear only once. The sequence was collected from a girl aged 10-17 years in good health and CMV-seropositive. The material sequenced was PBMCs. The chain recombines TRBV5-1 with TRBJ1-1; 12 positions agree with TRBD1. The CDR3 coding sequence is TGCGCCACCGCTAGCGGGACAGGGGGCGTAGCTTTCTTT. This codes for CATASGTGGVAFF.